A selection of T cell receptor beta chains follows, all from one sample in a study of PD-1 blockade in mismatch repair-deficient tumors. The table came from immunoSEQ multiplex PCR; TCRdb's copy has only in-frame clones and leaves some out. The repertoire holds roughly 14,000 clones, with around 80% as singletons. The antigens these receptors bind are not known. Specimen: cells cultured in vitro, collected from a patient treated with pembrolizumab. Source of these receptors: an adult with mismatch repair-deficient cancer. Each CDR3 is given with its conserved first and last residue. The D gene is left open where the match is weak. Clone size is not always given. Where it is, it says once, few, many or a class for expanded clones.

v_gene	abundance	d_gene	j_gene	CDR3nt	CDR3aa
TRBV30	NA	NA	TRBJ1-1	TGTGCCTGGAGTCTGAACACGGGGTGGGTTGAAGCTTTCTTT	CAWSLNTGWVEAFF
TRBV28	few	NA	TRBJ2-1	TGTGCCAGCAGGGTAGCCCAAACCTCCTACAATGAGCAGTTCTTC	CASRVAQTSYNEQFF
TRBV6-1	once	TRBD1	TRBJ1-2	TGTGCCAGCACCCCGGGACAGGGGGCGATCTATGGCTACACCTTC	CASTPGQGAIYGYTF
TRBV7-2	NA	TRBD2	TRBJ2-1	TGTGCCAGCAGGGCCCTAGCGGGAAAAAATGAGCAGTTCTTC	CASRALAGKNEQFF
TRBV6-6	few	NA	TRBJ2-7	TGTGCCAGCAGACACCGGGACTCCTACGAGCAGTACTTC	CASRHRDSYEQYF
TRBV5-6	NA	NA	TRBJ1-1	TGTGCCAGCAGTATTGTTGGGGGGCGCGTGAACACTGAAGCTTTCTTT	CASSIVGGRVNTEAFF
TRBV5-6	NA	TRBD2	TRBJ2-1	TGTGCCAGCAGCGGAGGACTAGCGGGAGGGGAGCAGTTCTTC	CASSGGLAGGEQFF
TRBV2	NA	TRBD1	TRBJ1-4	TGTGCCAGCAGCAAAGGTGGGACAGGGGGTGAAAAACTGTTTTTT	CASSKGGTGGEKLFF
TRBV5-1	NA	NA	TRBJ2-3	TGCGCCAGCGCTTGGGGCCTAAGCACAGATACGCAGTATTTT	CASAWGLSTDTQYF
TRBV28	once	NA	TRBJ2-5	TGTGCCAGCAGTAAACGGGCCCAGGGGACCCAGTACTTC	CASSKRAQGTQYF
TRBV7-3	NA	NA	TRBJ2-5	TGTGCCAGCAGCTCCCAGGGTTGGGAGACCCAGTACTTC	CASSSQGWETQYF
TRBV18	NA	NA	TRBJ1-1	TGTGCCAGCTCGCAGGGACACCCAAACACTGAAGCTTTCTTT	CASSQGHPNTEAFF
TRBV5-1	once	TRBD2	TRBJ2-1	TGCGCCAGCAGCTTGAGCCCGACTAGCGGGGGTTCAGAGCAGTTCTTC	CASSLSPTSGGSEQFF
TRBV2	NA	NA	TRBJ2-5	TGTGCCAGCAATCCCAGGAACGGCGGGGAGACCCAGTACTTC	CASNPRNGGETQYF
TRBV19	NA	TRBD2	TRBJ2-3	TGTGCCAGTAGTATTACTAGCGGGAGTCCCTATAGCACAGATACGCAGTATTTT	CASSITSGSPYSTDTQYF
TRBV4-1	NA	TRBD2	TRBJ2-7	TGCGCCAGCAGCCAAGCCTTTAGCGGGAGGGCCTCCTACGAGCAGTACTTC	CASSQAFSGRASYEQYF
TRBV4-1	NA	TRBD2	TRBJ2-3	TGCGCCAGCAGCCACGGGAATAGCGGGAGGGGGACAGATACGCAGTATTTT	CASSHGNSGRGTDTQYF
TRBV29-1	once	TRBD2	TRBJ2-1	TGCAGCGTGGCAGCTAGCGGCATGCTTACCTACAATGAGCAGTTCTTC	CSVAASGMLTYNEQFF
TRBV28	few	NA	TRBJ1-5	TGTGCCAGCAGTTTATCTTGGGGTGATCAGCCCCAGCATTTT	CASSLSWGDQPQHF
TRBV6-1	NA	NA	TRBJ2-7	TGTGCCAGCAGTGCCTCCGTGGGGGTCAGGAGCTCCTACGAGCAGTACTTC	CASSASVGVRSSYEQYF
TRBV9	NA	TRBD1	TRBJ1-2	TGTGCCAGCAGCGTAGCTGCGGGACAGGATAACTATGGCTACACCTTC	CASSVAAGQDNYGYTF
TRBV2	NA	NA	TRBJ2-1	TGTGCCAGCAGTGTTGAACGGGAGAATGAGCAGTTCTTC	CASSVERENEQFF
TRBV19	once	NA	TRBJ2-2	TGTGCCAGTAGTATAGGAGTAGGGGACACCGGGGAGCTGTTTTTT	CASSIGVGDTGELFF
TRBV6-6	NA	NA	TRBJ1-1	TGTGCCAGCAGTTACTCGTGGCCGGAAATGAACACTGAAGCTTTCTTT	CASSYSWPEMNTEAFF
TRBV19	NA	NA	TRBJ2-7	TGTGCCAGTAGTGGGCGGACACAAGGCCTTACTTACGAGCAGTACTTC	CASSGRTQGLTYEQYF
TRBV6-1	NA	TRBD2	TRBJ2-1	TGTGCCAGCAGTGAAGTTAGTGGGAGGGCCAGTAATGAGCAGTTCTTC	CASSEVSGRASNEQFF
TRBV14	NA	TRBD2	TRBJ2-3	TGTGCCACCGCCCCTCTAGCGGGATCGATAGATACGCAGTATTTT	CATAPLAGSIDTQYF
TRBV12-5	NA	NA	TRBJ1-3	TGTGCTAGTGGCCGTTCGGGGTCTGGAAACACCATATATTTT	CASGRSGSGNTIYF
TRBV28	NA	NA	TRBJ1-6	TGTGCCAGCAGTTTAAGGCACAGCCTCAGATCACCCCTCCACTTT	CASSLRHSLRSPLHF
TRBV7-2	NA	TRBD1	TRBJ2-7	TGTGCCAGCAGCTTAGCGACGACAGGGGCCTACGAGCAGTACTTC	CASSLATTGAYEQYF
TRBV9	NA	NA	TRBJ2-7	TGTGCCAGCAGCGTAGCCGGGGCCCTCTACGAGCAGTACTTC	CASSVAGALYEQYF
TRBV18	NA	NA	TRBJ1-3	TGTGCCAGCTCACCAGAGGCGGCGGGACGGGGAGACTTTGGAAACACCATATATTTT	CASSPEAAGRGDFGNTIYF
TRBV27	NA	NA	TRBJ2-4	TGTGCCAGCAGTCTCTACCCTCCGGGACAACTAGCCAAAAACATTCAGTACTTC	CASSLYPPGQLAKNIQYF
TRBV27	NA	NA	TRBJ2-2	TGTGCCAGCAGTCTCAACGGGCACGGGGAGCTGTTTTTT	CASSLNGHGELFF
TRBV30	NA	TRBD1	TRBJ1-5	TGTGCCTGGGGGACAGGGAGGCATCAGCCCCAGCATTTT	CAWGTGRHQPQHF
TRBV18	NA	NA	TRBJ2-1	TGTGCCAGCTCACCGAGCCTAGCCAAGAGCTCCTACAATGAGCAGTTCTTC	CASSPSLAKSSYNEQFF
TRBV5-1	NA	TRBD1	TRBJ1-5	TGCGCCAGCACCGAGACAGGGGGCTTTAATCAGCCCCAGCATTTT	CASTETGGFNQPQHF
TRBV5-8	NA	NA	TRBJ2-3	TGTGCCAGCAGCGCCAGGGGGCGGGGGACAGATACGCAGTATTTT	CASSARGRGTDTQYF
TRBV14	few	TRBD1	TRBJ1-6	TGTGCCAGCAGCCTCGGGACAGCAAATTCACCCCTCCACTTT	CASSLGTANSPLHF
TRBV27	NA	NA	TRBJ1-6	TGTGCCACCCCCGAGGGCAGTAATTCACCCCTCCACTTT	CATPEGSNSPLHF
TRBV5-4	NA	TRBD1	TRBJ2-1	TGTGCCAGCAGCTTGGCAGGGGGCAATGAGCAGTTCTTC	CASSLAGGNEQFF
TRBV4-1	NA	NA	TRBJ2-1	TGCGCCAGCAGCCAAGAGGGACTCCACTCCTACAATGAGCAGTTCTTC	CASSQEGLHSYNEQFF
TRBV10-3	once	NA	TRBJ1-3	TGTGCCATCAGTGAACTCGCAGGTCGCCTCGGAAACACCATATATTTT	CAISELAGRLGNTIYF
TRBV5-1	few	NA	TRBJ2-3	TGCGCCAGCAGCTTGGTTAGTGGGGGCACAGATACGCAGTATTTT	CASSLVSGGTDTQYF
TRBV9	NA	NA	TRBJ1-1	TGTGCCAGCAGCCGCGGTAGTCCCACGGGAGCAGGGAGGACTGAAGCTTTCTTT	CASSRGSPTGAGRTEAFF
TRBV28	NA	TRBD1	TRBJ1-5	TGTGCCAGCAGTGCTAGGACAGGGCGGCAGCCCCAGCATTTT	CASSARTGRQPQHF
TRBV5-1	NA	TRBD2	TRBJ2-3	TGCGCCAGCAGCTTGGCAAGCGGGAATTTAGATACGCAGTATTTT	CASSLASGNLDTQYF
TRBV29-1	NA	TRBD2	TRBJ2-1	TGCAGCGCCGGGACTAGCGGGAAAGGTTCCGTTTACAATGAGCAGTTCTTC	CSAGTSGKGSVYNEQFF
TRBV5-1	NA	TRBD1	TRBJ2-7	TGCGCCAGCAGCCCTACGGACAGGTCTTACGAGCAGTACTTC	CASSPTDRSYEQYF
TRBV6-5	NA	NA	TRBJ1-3	TGTGCCAGCAGTTACTCGAGTGAGGGACTAAACACCATATATTTT	CASSYSSEGLNTIYF